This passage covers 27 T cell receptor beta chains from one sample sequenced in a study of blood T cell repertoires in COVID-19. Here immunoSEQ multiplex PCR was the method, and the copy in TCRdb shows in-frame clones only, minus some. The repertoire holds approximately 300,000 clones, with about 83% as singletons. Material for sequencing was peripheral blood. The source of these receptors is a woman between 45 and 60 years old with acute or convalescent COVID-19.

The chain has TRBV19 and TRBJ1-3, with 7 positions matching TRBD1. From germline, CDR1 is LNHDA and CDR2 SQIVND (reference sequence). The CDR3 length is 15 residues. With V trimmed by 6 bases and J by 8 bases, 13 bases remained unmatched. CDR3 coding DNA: TGTGCCAGTAGCCAAGACAGGGCGGTGTCGGACACCATATATTTT. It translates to CASSQDRAVSDTIYF. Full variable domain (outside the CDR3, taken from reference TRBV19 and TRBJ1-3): DGGITQSPKYLFRKEGQNVTLSCEQNLNHDAMYWYRQDPGQGLRLIYYSQIVNDFQKGDIAEGYSVSREKKESFPLTVTSAQKNPTAFYLCASSQDRAVSDTIYFGEGSWLTVV.

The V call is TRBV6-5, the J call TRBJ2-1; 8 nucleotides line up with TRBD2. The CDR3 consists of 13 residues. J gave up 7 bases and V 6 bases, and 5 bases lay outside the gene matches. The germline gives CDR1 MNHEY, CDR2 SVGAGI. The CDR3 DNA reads TGTGCCAGCAGCTCGGGGGGGGCTAATGAGCAGTTCTTC. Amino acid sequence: CASSSGGANEQFF.

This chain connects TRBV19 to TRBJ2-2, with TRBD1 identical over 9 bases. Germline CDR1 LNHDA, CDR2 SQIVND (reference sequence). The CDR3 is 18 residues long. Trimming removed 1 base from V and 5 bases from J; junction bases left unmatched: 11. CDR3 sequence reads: CASSIGGSGTGMTGELFF. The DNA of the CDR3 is TGTGCCAGTAGTATAGGCGGATCGGGGACAGGGATGACCGGGGAGCTGTTTTTT. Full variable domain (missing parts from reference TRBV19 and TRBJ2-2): DGGITQSPKYLFRKEGQNVTLSCEQNLNHDAMYWYRQDPGQGLRLIYYSQIVNDFQKGDIAEGYSVSREKKESFPLTVTSAQKNPTAFYLCASSIGGSGTGMTGELFFGEGSRLTVL.

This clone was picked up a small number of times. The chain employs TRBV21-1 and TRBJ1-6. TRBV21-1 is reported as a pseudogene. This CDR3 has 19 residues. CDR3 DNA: TGTGCCAGCAGCCGCCGGCTCAGGGAGGGGGAATCTGGAAATTCACCCCTCCACTTT. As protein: CASSRRLREGESGNSPLHF.

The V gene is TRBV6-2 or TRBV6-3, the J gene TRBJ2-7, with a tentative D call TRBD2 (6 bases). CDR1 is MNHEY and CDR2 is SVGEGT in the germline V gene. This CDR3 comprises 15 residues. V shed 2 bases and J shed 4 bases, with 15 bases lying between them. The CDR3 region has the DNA TGTGCCAGCAGTTACCGTAGCGCGAGCGGGTACGAGCAGTACTTC. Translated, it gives CASSYRSASGYEQYF.

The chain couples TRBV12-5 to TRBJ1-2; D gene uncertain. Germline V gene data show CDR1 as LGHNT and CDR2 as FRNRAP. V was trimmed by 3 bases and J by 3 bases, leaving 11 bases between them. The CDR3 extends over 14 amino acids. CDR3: CASGFLSEDYGYTF. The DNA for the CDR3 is TGTGCTAGTGGTTTCCTCTCGGAGGACTATGGCTACACCTTC.

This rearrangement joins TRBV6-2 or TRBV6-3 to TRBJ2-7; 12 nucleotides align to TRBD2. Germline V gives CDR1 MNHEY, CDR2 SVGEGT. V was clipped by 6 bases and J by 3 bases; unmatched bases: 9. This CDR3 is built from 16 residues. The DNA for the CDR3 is TGTGCCAGCAGATACGATATGGGACTAGCGGGCTACGAGCAGTACTTC. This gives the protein CASRYDMGLAGYEQYF.

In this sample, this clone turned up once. The CDR3 reads CASRAGPGGGYTF. The CDR3 DNA reads TGTGCCAGCAGGGCGGGTCCCGGCGGTGGCTACACCTTC. The chain carries TRBV27 and TRBJ1-2; D remains ambiguous. Trimming removed 6 bases from V and 7 bases from J, with 15 bases in between. Germline V gene sequence: CDR1 MNHEY, CDR2 SMNVEV (reference sequence). The length of the CDR3 is 13 residues.

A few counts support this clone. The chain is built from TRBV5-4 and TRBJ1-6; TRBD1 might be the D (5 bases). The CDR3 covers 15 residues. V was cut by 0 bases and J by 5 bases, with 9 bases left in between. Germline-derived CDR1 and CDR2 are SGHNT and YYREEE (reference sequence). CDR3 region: CASSLGGGNNSPLHF. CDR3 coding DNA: TGTGCCAGCAGCTTGGGTGGGGGGAATAATTCACCCCTCCACTTT.

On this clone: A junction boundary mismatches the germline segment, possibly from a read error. CDR3 amino acids: CASSPQGPPAYEQYF. The CDR3, as DNA: TGTGCCAGCTCTCCACAGGGGCCCCCAGCGTACGAGCAGTACTTC. The chain joins TRBV18 to TRBJ2-7, with 7 nucleotides matching TRBD1. Germline V gives CDR1 KGHSH, CDR2 LQKENI. The CDR3 is 15 amino acids.

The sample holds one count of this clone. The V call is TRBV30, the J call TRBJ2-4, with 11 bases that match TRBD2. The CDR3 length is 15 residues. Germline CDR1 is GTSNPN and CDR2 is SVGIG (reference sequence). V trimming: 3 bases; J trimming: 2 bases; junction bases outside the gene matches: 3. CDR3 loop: CAWRLAGGTKNIQYF. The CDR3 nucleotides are TGTGCCTGGAGGTTAGCGGGAGGGACCAAAAACATTCAGTACTTC. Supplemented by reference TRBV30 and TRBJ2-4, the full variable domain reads SQTIHQWPATLVQPVGSPLSLECTVEGTSNPNLYWYRQAAGRGLQLLFYSVGIGQISSEVPQNLSASRPQDRQFILSSKKLLLSDSGFYLCAWRLAGGTKNIQYFGAGTRLSVL.

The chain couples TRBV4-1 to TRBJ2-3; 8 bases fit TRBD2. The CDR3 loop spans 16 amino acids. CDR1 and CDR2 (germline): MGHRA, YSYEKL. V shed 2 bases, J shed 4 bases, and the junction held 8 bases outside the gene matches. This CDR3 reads CASSQSRTSRADTQYF. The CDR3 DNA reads TGCGCCAGCAGCCAATCTCGGACTAGCAGGGCAGATACGCAGTATTTT.

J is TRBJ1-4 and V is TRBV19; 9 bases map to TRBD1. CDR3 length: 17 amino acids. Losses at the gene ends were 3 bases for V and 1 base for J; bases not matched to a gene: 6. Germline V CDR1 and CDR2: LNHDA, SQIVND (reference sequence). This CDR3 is CASSMSPGQGTNEKLFF. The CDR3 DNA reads TGTGCCAGTAGTATGTCACCGGGACAGGGAACTAATGAAAAACTGTTTTTT.

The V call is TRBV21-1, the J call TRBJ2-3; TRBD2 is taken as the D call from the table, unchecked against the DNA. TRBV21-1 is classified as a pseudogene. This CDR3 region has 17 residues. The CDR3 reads CASSKGPSGGATDTQYF. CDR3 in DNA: TGTGCCAGCAGCAAAGGCCCTAGCGGGGGGGCAACAGATACGCAGTATTTT.

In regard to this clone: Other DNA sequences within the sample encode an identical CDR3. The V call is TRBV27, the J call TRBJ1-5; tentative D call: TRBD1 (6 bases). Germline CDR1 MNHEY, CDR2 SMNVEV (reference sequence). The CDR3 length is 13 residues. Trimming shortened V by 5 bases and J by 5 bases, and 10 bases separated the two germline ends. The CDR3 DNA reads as TGTGCCAGCAGTCCACAGGGTGATCAGCCCCAGCATTTT. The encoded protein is CASSPQGDQPQHF.

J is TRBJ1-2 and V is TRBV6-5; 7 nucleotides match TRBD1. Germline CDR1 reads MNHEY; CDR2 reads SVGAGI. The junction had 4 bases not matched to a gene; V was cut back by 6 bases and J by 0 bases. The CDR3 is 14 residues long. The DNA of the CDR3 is TGTGCCAGCAGCGGGACAGTAGCTAACTATGGCTACACCTTC. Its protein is CASSGTVANYGYTF.

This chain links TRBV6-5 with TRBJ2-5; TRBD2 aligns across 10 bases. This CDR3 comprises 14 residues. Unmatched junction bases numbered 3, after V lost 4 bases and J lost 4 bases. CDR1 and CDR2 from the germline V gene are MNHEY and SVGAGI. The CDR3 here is CASSFSGRRETQYF. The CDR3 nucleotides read TGTGCCAGCAGTTTTAGCGGGAGGCGAGAGACCCAGTACTTC.

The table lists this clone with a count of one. CDR3 in DNA: TGTGCCAGCAGCGTAGGGACAGGGTACAATCAGCCCCAGCATTTT. This gives the protein CASSVGTGYNQPQHF. This chain uses TRBV9 with TRBJ1-5; TRBD1 matches 8 bases. This CDR3 contains 15 residues. V lost 0 bases and J lost 3; bases outside the gene matches: 2. Germline values: CDR1 SGDLS, CDR2 YYNGEE.

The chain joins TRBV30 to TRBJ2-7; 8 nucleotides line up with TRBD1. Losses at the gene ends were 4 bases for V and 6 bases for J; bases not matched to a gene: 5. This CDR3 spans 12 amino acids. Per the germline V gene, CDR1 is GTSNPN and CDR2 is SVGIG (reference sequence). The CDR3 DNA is TGTGCCTGGAAGAGACAGGGGAGCGAGCAGTACGTC. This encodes CAWKRQGSEQYV.

DNA for the CDR3: TGTGCCTGGAGTAAGTCGAATTCGGACAATGAGCAGTTCTTC. Encoded protein: CAWSKSNSDNEQFF. The chain carries TRBV30 and TRBJ2-1; no firm D call. This CDR3 has 14 amino acids. V was clipped by 2 bases and J by 5 bases, with 13 bases between them. CDR1 is GTSNPN and CDR2 is SVGIG in the germline V gene (reference sequence). The full variable domain, its missing parts supplied by reference TRBV30 and TRBJ2-1, is SQTIHQWPATLVQPVGSPLSLECTVEGTSNPNLYWYRQAAGRGLQLLFYSVGIGQISSEVPQNLSASRPQDRQFILSSKKLLLSDSGFYLCAWSKSNSDNEQFFGPGTRLTVL.

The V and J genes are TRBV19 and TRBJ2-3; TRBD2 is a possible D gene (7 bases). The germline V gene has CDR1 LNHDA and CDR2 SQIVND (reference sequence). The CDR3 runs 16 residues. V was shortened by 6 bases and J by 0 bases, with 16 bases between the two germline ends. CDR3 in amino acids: CASRWGGGRSTDTQYF. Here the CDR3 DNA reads TGTGCCAGTAGATGGGGAGGGGGTAGGAGCACAGATACGCAGTATTTT.

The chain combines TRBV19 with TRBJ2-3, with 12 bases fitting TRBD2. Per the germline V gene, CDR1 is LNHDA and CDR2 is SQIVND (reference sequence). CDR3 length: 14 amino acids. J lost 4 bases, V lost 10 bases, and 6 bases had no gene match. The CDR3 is CATQTSGSSDTQYF. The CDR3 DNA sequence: TGTGCCACCCAGACTAGCGGGAGTTCAGATACGCAGTATTTT.

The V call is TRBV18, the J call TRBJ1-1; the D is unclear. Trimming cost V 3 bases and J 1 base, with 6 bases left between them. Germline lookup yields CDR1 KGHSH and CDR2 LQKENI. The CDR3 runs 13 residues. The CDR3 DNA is TGTGCCAGCTCACCGGGCCCGAACACTGAAGCTTTCTTT. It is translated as CASSPGPNTEAFF.

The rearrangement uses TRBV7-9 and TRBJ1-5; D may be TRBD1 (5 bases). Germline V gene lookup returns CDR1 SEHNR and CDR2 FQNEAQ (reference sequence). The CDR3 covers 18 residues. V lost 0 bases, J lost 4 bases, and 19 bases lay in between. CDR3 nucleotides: TGTGCCAGCAGCTTAGCGGACACTATTAACGGGCCTAATCAGCCCCAGCATTTT. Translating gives CASSLADTINGPNQPQHF. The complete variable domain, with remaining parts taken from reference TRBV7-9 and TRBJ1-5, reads DTGVSQNPRHKITKRGQNVTFRCDPISEHNRLYWYRQTLGQGPEFLTYFQNEAQLEKSRLLSDRFSAERPKGSFSTLEIQRTEQGDSAMYLCASSLADTINGPNQPQHFGDGTRLSIL.

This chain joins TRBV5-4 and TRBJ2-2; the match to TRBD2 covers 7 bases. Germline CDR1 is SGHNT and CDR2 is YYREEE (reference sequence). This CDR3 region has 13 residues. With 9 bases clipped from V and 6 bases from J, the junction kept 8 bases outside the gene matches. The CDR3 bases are TGTGCCACCAGTCGGGGGGAGGCCGGGGAGCTGTTTTTT. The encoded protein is CATSRGEAGELFF.

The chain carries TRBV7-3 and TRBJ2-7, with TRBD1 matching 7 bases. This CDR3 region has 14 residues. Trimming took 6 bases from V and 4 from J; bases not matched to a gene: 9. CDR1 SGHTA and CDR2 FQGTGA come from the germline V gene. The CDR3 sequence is CASSSQQGKYEQYF. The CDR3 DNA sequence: TGTGCCAGCAGTAGCCAACAGGGGAAGTACGAGCAGTACTTC. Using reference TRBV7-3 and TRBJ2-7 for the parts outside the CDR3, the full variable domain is GAGVSQTPSNKVTEKGKYVELRCDPISGHTALYWYRQSLGQGPEFLIYFQGTGAADDSGLPNDRFFAVRPEGSVSTLKIQRTERGDSAVYLCASSSQQGKYEQYFGPGTRLTVT.

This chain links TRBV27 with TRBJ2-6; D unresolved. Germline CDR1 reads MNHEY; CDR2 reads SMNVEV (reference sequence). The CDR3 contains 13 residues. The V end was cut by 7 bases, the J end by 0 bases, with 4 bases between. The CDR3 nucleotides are TGTGCCAGCACCCGCTCTGGGGCCAACGTCCTGACTTTC. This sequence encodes CASTRSGANVLTF. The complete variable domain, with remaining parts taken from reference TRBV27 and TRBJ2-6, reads EAQVTQNPRYLITVTGKKLTVTCSQNMNHEYMSWYRQDPGLGLRQIYYSMNVEVTDKGDVPEGYKVSRKEKRNFPLILESPSPNQTSLYFCASTRSGANVLTFGAGSRLTVL.